The clone carrying this T cell receptor beta chain has just a few counts. Its cognate antigen is unknown. The data belong to a study of T-cell memory formation after mild COVID-19. V shed 2 bases and J shed 5 bases, with 8 bases lying between them. The CDR3 extends over 13 amino acids. From germline, CDR1 is MNHNY and CDR2 SVGAGI (reference sequence). TCRdb redid the calling of the 5' RACE reads with MiXCR, one entry per CDR3 protein. The sample holds 500,000 to 550,000 distinct CDR3 sequences, around 21% seen once. General study findings and limits: Clones contracting across day 15 to 85 had a balanced CD4/CD8 profile; later expanding clones leaned CD4+.

The receptor was isolated from an adult woman who had mild COVID-19 (a few samples of this study predate the infection). Cell type and time point are not known. The genes are TRBV6-6 and TRBJ2-3; D unclear. The specimen sequenced was PBMCs or a T cell subset sorted from them (not recorded which). The CDR3 DNA follows: TGTGCCAGCAGTTACACCCGGATAGATACGCAGTATTTT. It specifies CASSYTRIDTQYF.